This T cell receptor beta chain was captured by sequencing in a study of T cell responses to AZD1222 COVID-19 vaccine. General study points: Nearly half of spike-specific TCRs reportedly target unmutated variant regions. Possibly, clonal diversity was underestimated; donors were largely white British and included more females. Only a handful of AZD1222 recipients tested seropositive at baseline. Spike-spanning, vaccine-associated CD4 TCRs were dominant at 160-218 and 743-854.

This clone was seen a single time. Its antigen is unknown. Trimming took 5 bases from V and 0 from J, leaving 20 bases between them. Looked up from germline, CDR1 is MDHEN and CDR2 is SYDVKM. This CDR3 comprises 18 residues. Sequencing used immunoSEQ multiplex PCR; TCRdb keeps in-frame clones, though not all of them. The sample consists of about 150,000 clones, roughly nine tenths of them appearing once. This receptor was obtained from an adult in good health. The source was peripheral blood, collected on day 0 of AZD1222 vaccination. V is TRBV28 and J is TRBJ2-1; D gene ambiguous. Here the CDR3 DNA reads TGTGCCAGCAGTCTAGATATCTCGCGGAAGATCTCCTACAATGAGCAGTTCTTC. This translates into CASSLDISRKISYNEQFF.